This T cell receptor beta chain was sequenced for a study of T cell responses to AZD1222 COVID-19 vaccine. About the study: Combined were second doses at about 4 or about 12 weeks. Notes on the study in general: Donors were chiefly white British, with a greater number of females, and clonal diversity was perhaps underestimated.

Some clones are missing from TCRdb's copy, which holds only in-frame ones; the method was immunoSEQ multiplex PCR. The sample carries roughly 130,000 clones, 85% to 95% recorded once. Concerning this clone itself: The antigen remains undetermined.

Trimming stripped 4 bases from V and 5 bases from J, with 9 bases between. Germline lookup yields CDR1 SGHAT and CDR2 FQNNGV. This CDR3 region has 13 residues. The clonotype was recovered from an adult in good health. The J gene is TRBJ2-1, the V gene TRBV11-2; D is unresolved. The sample here was peripheral blood, taken on day 0 of AZD1222 vaccination. DNA of the CDR3: TGTGCCAGCAGCTCGCAGATCGACAATGAGCAGTTCTTC. Translating it yields CASSSQIDNEQFF.